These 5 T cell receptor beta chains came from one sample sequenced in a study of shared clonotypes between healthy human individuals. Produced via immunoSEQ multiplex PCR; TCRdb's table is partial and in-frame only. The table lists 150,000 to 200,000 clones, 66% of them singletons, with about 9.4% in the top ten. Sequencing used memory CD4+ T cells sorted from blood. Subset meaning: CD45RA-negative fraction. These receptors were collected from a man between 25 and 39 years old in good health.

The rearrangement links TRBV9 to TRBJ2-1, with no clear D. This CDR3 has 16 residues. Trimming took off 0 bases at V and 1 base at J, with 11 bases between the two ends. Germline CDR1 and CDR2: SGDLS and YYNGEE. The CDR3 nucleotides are TGTGCCAGCAGCGTAGACACCAATCCTTCCTACAATGAGCAGTTCTTC. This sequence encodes CASSVDTNPSYNEQFF.

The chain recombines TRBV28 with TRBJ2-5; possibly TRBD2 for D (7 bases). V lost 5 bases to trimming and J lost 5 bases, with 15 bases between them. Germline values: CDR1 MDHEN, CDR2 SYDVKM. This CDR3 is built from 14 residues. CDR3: CASSTYREGETQYF. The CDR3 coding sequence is TGTGCCAGCAGTACCTACAGGGAGGGGGAGACCCAGTACTTC.

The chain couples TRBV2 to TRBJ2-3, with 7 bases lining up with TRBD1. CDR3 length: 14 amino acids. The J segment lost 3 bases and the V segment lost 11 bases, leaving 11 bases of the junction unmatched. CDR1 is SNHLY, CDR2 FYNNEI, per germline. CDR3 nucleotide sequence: TGTGCCGTCGTACCGGGACAGAATACAGATACGCAGTATTTT. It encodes CAVVPGQNTDTQYF. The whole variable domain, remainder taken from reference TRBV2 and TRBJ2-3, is EPEVTQTPSHQVTQMGQEVILRCVPISNHLYFYWYRQILGQKVEFLVSFYNNEISEKSEIFDDQFSVERPDGSNFTLKIRSTKLEDSAMYFCAVVPGQNTDTQYFGPGTRLTVL.

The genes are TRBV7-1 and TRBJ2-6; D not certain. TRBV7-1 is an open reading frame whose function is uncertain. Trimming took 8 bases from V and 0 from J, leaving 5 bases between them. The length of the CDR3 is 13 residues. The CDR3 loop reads CASGGSGANVLTF. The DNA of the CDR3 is TGTGCCAGCGGTGGCTCTGGGGCCAACGTCCTGACTTTC.

The CDR3: CASSLTSPTFNEQFF. CDR3 coding DNA: TGCGCCAGCAGTTTGACTAGCCCAACTTTCAATGAGCAGTTCTTC. The chain is built from TRBV5-1 and TRBJ2-1; TRBD2 aligns across 7 bases. Germline CDR1 and CDR2: SGHRS and YFSETQ. With 5 bases clipped from V and 6 bases from J, the junction kept 11 bases outside the gene matches. This CDR3 has 15 residues.